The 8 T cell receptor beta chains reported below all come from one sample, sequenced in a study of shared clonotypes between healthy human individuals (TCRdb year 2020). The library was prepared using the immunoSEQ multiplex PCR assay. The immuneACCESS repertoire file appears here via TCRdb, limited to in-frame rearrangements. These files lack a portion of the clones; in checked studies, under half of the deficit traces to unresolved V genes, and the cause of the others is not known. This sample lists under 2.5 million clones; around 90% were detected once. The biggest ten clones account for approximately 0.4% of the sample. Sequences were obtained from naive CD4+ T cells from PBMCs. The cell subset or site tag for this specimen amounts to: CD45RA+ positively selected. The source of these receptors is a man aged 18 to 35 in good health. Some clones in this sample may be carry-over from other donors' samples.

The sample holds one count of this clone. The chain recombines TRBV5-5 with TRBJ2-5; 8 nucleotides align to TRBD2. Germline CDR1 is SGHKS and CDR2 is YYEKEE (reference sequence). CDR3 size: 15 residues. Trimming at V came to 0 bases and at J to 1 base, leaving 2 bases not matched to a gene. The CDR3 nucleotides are TGTGCCAGCAGCTTGGCAGCGGGAGCCCAAGAGACCCAGTACTTC. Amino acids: CASSLAAGAQETQYF.

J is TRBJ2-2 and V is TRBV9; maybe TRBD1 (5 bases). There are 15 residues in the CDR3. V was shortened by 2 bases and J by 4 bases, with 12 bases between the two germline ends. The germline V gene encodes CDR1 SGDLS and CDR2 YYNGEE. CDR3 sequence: CASSVRQTGTGELFF. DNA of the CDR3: TGTGCCAGCAGCGTTCGACAGACGGGCACCGGGGAGCTGTTTTTT.

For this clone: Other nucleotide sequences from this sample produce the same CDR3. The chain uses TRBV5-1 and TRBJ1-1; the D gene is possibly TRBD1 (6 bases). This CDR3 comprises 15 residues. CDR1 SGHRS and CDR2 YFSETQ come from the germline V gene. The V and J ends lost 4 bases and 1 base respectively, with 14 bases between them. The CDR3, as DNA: TGCGCCAGCAGCCCACCGGGACAACAGAACACTGAAGCTTTCTTT. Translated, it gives CASSPPGQQNTEAFF. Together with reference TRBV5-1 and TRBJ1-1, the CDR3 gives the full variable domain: KAGVTQTPRYLIKTRGQQVTLSCSPISGHRSVSWYQQTPGQGLQFLFEYFSETQRNKGNFPGRFSGRQFSNSRSEMNVSTLELGDSALYLCASSPPGQQNTEAFFGQGTRLTVV.

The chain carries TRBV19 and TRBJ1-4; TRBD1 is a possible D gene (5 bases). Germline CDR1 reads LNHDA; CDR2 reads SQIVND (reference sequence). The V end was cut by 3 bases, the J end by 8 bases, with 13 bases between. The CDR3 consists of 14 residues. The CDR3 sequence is CASSIRVSGEKLFF. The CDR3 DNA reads TGTGCCAGTAGTATCAGGGTCAGTGGCGAAAAACTGTTTTTT.

The CDR3 coding sequence is TGTGCCAGCTCACCACGTTCTCAGCCCCAAGAGACCCAGTACTTC. It encodes CASSPRSQPQETQYF. This chain uses TRBV18 with TRBJ2-5; D is ambiguous. The CDR3 totals 15 residues. Germline CDR1 and CDR2: KGHSH and LQKENI. The V end lost 1 base, the J end lost 1 base, and 10 bases lay between the germline ends. Filled out from reference TRBV18 and TRBJ2-5, the complete variable domain reads NAGVMQNPRHLVRRRGQEARLRCSPMKGHSHVYWYRQLPEEGLKFMVYLQKENIIDESGMPKERFSAEFPKEGPSILRIQQVVRGDSAAYFCASSPRSQPQETQYFGPGTRLLVL.

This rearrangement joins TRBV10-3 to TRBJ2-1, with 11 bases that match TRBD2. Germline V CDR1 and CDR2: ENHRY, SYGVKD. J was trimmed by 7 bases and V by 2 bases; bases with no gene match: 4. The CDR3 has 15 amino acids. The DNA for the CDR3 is TGTGCCATCAGTGAGCGGACTAGCGGGTGGAATGAGCAGTTCTTC. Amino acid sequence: CAISERTSGWNEQFF.

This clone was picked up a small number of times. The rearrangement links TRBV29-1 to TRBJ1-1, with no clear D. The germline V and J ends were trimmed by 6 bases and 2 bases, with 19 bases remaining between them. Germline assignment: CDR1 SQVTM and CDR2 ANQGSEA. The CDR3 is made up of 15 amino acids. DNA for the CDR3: TGCAGCGTCATAGGACTGTACTCTCCTAACACTGAAGCTTTCTTT. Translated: CSVIGLYSPNTEAFF.

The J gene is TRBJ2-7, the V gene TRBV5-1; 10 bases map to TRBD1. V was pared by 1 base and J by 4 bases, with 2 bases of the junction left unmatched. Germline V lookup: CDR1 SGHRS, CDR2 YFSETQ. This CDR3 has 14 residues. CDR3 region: CASSLKGQGYEQYF. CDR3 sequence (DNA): TGCGCCAGCAGCTTGAAGGGACAGGGGTACGAGCAGTACTTC.